A single sample gave rise to the 14 T cell receptor beta chains below, sequenced in a study of blood T cell repertoires in COVID-19. Repertoires were generated with immunoSEQ multiplex PCR, while TCRdb's copy carries only in-frame clones and drops some. The sample gives 200,000 to 300,000 clones, approximately 86% of which show up once; 7.2% is in the top ten. Sequenced: peripheral blood. The source is a man aged 60 to 69 who had recovered from COVID-19.

This clone was observed once. V is TRBV3-1 (or the pseudogene TRBV3-2) and J is TRBJ2-7, with 8 bases fitting TRBD1. The junction had 4 bases not matched to a gene; V was cut back by 4 bases and J by 2 bases. CDR1 and CDR2 (germline): LGHDT, YNNKEL (reference sequence). The CDR3 consists of 14 residues. Here the CDR3 reads CASSRTGLTYEQYF. The CDR3 DNA is TGTGCCAGCAGCCGGACAGGGCTCACCTACGAGCAGTACTTC.

The CDR3 here is CASSYSNGGSTDTQYF. CDR3 sequence (DNA): TGTGCCAGCAGTTACTCGAATGGCGGGAGCACAGATACGCAGTATTTT. The chain combines TRBV6-5 with TRBJ2-3; TRBD2 might be the D (5 bases). Germline V lookup: CDR1 MNHEY, CDR2 SVGAGI. There are 16 residues in the CDR3. Trimming took 0 bases from V and 0 from J, leaving 10 bases between them.

This chain connects TRBV11-2 to TRBJ2-1; TRBD1 might be the D (6 bases). This CDR3 contains 13 residues. Germline lookup yields CDR1 SGHAT and CDR2 FQNNGV. Trimming pared 8 bases from V and 9 bases from J, leaving 17 bases between. In DNA form, the CDR3 reads TGTGCCAGCCGGACAGTTTTACGGATTGAGCAGTTCTTC. It specifies CASRTVLRIEQFF.

The chain combines TRBV5-1 with TRBJ1-6; TRBD1 matches at 8 bases. Germline V gene lookup returns CDR1 SGHRS and CDR2 YFSETQ. V gave up 4 bases and J gave up 9 bases; unmatched junction bases: 9. The CDR3 has 15 residues. The DNA for the CDR3 is TGCGCCAGCAGCATCGGACAGGGCTCCGGTTCACCCCTCCACTTT. It is translated as CASSIGQGSGSPLHF.

The chain uses TRBV5-4 and TRBJ1-1; 7 bases line up with TRBD1. CDR1 SGHNT and CDR2 YYREEE come from the germline V gene (reference sequence). J gave up 4 bases and V 3 bases, and 9 bases lay outside the gene matches. The CDR3 length is 15 residues. The CDR3 region has the DNA TGTGCCAGCAGCTGGGATACAGGGGCCTTCACTGAAGCTTTCTTT. Translation: CASSWDTGAFTEAFF.

The V and J genes are TRBV19 and TRBJ2-2; 7 nucleotides match TRBD1. Germline CDR1 is LNHDA and CDR2 is SQIVND (reference sequence). The CDR3 has 13 amino acids. V trimming: 7 bases; J trimming: 6 bases; junction bases outside the gene matches: 5. CDR3 loop: CASKGQFSGELFF. CDR3 in DNA: TGTGCCAGTAAGGGACAGTTCTCCGGGGAGCTGTTTTTT.

The chain links TRBV6-5 to TRBJ1-2; 9 nucleotides agree with TRBD1. Germline V gene data show CDR1 as MNHEY and CDR2 as SVGAGI. This CDR3 has 14 residues. With V trimmed by 5 bases and J by 8 bases, 9 bases remained unmatched. The CDR3 region has the DNA TGTGCCAGCAGTAGAGACAGGGGGGTCAAGGGCTACACCTTC. It yields the protein CASSRDRGVKGYTF.

This chain connects TRBV2 to TRBJ2-1; possibly TRBD2 for D (5 bases). This CDR3 comprises 13 residues. Trimming left V 4 bases short and J 7 bases short, with 11 bases between. CDR1 is SNHLY, CDR2 FYNNEI, per germline. The CDR3 region is CASSGWETNEQFF. The CDR3 DNA sequence: TGTGCCAGCAGTGGTTGGGAGACGAATGAGCAGTTCTTC. The whole variable domain, remainder taken from reference TRBV2 and TRBJ2-1, is EPEVTQTPSHQVTQMGQEVILRCVPISNHLYFYWYRQILGQKVEFLVSFYNNEISEKSEIFDDQFSVERPDGSNFTLKIRSTKLEDSAMYFCASSGWETNEQFFGPGTRLTVL.

This clone came up once. The chain couples TRBV4-1 to TRBJ2-1; no reliable D call. This CDR3 has 13 amino acids. The germline CDR1 and CDR2 sequences are MGHRA and YSYEKL. Trimming removed 4 bases from V and 7 bases from J, with 11 bases in between. Here the CDR3 DNA reads TGCGCCAGCAGCCCTACGTTCTGGAATGAGCAGTTCTTC. Translation gives CASSPTFWNEQFF.

The chain recombines TRBV15 with TRBJ2-7; D unclear. V was shortened by 0 bases and J by 2 bases, with 8 bases between the two germline ends. Germline CDR1 LNHNV, CDR2 YYDKDF (reference sequence). The CDR3 extends over 14 amino acids. CDR3 in DNA: TGTGCCACCAGCAGAGATGTACCGGCCTACGAGCAGTACGTC. This codes for CATSRDVPAYEQYV.

The chain has TRBV7-2 and TRBJ2-1; 8 bases fit TRBD1. This CDR3 is built from 16 residues. Germline V gives CDR1 SGHTA, CDR2 FQGNSA. The V gene end was trimmed by 3 bases and the J gene end by 2 bases; junction bases not matched to a gene: 6. This chain's CDR3 is CASSFPGQGPYNEQFF. The CDR3 bases are TGTGCCAGCAGCTTTCCCGGACAGGGACCCTACAATGAGCAGTTCTTC. Together with reference TRBV7-2 and TRBJ2-1, the CDR3 gives the full variable domain: GAGVSQSPSNKVTEKGKDVELRCDPISGHTALYWYRQSLGQGLEFLIYFQGNSAPDKSGLPSDRFSAERTGGSVSTLTIQRTQQEDSAVYLCASSFPGQGPYNEQFFGPGTRLTVL.

The J gene is TRBJ2-3, the V gene TRBV5-6; D unclear. The germline gives CDR1 SGHDT, CDR2 YYEEEE. Trimming pared 0 bases from V and 1 base from J, leaving 9 bases between. This CDR3 comprises 15 residues. CDR3 loop: CASSLVSEGTDTQYF. The CDR3 DNA sequence: TGTGCCAGCAGCTTGGTGAGCGAAGGCACAGATACGCAGTATTTT.

The CDR3 sequence: CASSVGLALRELFF. CDR3 DNA sequence: TGTGCCAGCAGCGTGGGACTAGCCTTGAGGGAGCTGTTTTTT. The V call is TRBV9, the J call TRBJ2-2, with TRBD2 matching over 9 bases. Germline V lookup: CDR1 SGDLS, CDR2 YYNGEE. J lost 9 bases, V lost 2 bases, and 5 bases had no gene match. The CDR3 length is 14 residues.

This chain joins TRBV5-1 and TRBJ2-5; TRBD2 is a possible D gene (7 bases). The CDR3 is 15 amino acids. The germline CDR1 and CDR2 sequences are SGHRS and YFSETQ. The ends were cut back, 4 bases at V and 5 bases at J, with 18 bases in the middle. The CDR3 nucleotides are TGCGCCAGCAGCCTATCGTCGGGGGGCTCGGAGACCCAGTACTTC. As protein: CASSLSSGGSETQYF.